This T cell receptor (beta chain) was sequenced for a study of CD8+ T cells in alopecia areata. The overall study: It was oral tofacitinib, at 5 to 10 mg twice daily, that treated patients received.

Specified treatment: oral pan-JAK inhibitor, 5-10 mg twice daily. Reverse transcribed after extraction, RNA yielded cDNA as the sequencing template. Profiled with immunoSEQ multiplex PCR; TCRdb holds only in-frame clones, not every one. The sample contains 150,000 to 200,000 clones, 60% of which appear only once. The CDR3 loop spans 13 amino acids. The V segment lost 4 bases and the J segment 10 bases; nucleotides outside the gene matches: 7. CDR1 is MGHDK, CDR2 SYGVNS, per germline. The chain recombines TRBV25-1 with TRBJ2-1; TRBD1 agrees at 7 bases. The TCR was taken from a human donor with alopecia areata. Sequences were derived from CD4+ T cells sorted from blood, sampled at week 24, from a patient treated with tofacitinib. CDR3 protein: CASSARDRVEQFF. The CDR3 DNA reads TGTGCCAGCAGTGCAAGAGACAGGGTAGAGCAGTTCTTC.